One sample yielded the 11 T cell receptor beta chains listed below, sequenced in a study of long-term antiretroviral therapy in people with HIV. Run at survey level, the immunoSEQ assay was version v3.0. The repertoire was sequenced with immunoSEQ multiplex PCR; TCRdb's copy has only in-frame clones and lacks some. This sample yields about 22,000 clones, of which around 81% are seen a single time; 12% belongs to the top ten. This sample comprised unsorted PBMCs, obtained 1.6 years after starting antiretroviral therapy. Receptors were obtained from a man aged 35-49 years with HIV.

The chain carries TRBV6-1 and TRBJ2-7; D is tentatively TRBD1 or TRBD2 (7 bases each). The CDR3 sequence is 14 residues long. Germline values: CDR1 MNHNS, CDR2 SASEGT. V gave up 6 bases and J gave up 6 bases, with 18 bases separating them. The CDR3: CASRSTGSSGEQYF. Here the CDR3 DNA reads TGTGCCAGCAGGTCGACAGGGTCTAGCGGCGAGCAGTACTTC.

This clone was recorded only once. The chain combines TRBV28 with TRBJ1-5, with 11 positions matching TRBD1. The J segment lost 6 bases and the V segment lost 5 bases, leaving 9 bases of the junction unmatched. Germline V gene data show CDR1 as MDHEN and CDR2 as SYDVKM. This CDR3 region has 16 residues. The CDR3 reads CASSTRDRGFGQPQHF. CDR3 coding DNA: TGTGCCAGCAGTACCCGGGACAGGGGGTTTGGTCAGCCCCAGCATTTT.

This chain uses TRBV13 with TRBJ2-3, with D possibly TRBD1 on 5 matching bases. Trimming cost V 5 bases and J 2 bases, with 17 bases left between them. The CDR3 contains 16 residues. The germline V gene encodes CDR1 PRHDT and CDR2 FYEKMQ (reference sequence). This chain's CDR3 is CASSPRRVPTTDTQYF. The CDR3 bases are TGTGCCAGCAGCCCGCGCAGGGTACCGACCACAGATACGCAGTATTTT.

This chain uses TRBV10-3 with TRBJ1-6; 7 bases fit TRBD1. The CDR3 is 16 residues long. CDR1 is ENHRY and CDR2 is SYGVKD in the germline V gene. V lost 0 bases to trimming and J lost 7 bases; unmatched junction nucleotides: 6. CDR3 coding DNA: TGTGCCATCAGTGAGTCTACGGCAGGGGGAAATTCACCCCTCCACTTT. It translates to CAISESTAGGNSPLHF.

This chain connects TRBV10-1 to TRBJ2-4; D is ambiguous. The CDR3 contains 16 residues. The ends were cut back, 6 bases at V and 0 bases at J, with 15 bases in the middle. Germline values: CDR1 WNHNN, CDR2 SYGVQD (reference sequence). This CDR3 is CASRLDGSLAKNIQYF. CDR3 DNA: TGCGCCAGCAGACTCGACGGCTCCTTAGCCAAAAACATTCAGTACTTC.

A single count supports this clone. The chain couples TRBV27 to TRBJ1-1; D unresolved. This CDR3 is 13 amino acids long. CDR1 is MNHEY, CDR2 SMNVEV, per germline (reference sequence). V lost 5 bases, J lost 1 base, and 8 bases lay in between. For the CDR3, the DNA is TGTGCCAGCAGTCACCGCGGGAACACTGAAGCTTTCTTT. Residues: CASSHRGNTEAFF.

This rearrangement joins TRBV6-5 to TRBJ2-3, with D unresolved. Trimming shortened V by 0 bases and J by 9 bases, and 16 bases separated the two germline ends. Germline loops: CDR1 MNHEY, CDR2 SVGAGI. The CDR3 is 15 residues long. CDR3 coding DNA: TGTGCCAGCAGTTACTCCAGTACACAAGGGCAAACGCAGTATTTT. This encodes CASSYSSTQGQTQYF.

The CDR3 loop is CASHPSNGRFYNEQFF. CDR3 bases: TGCGCCAGCCACCCGTCGAACGGGAGATTTTACAATGAGCAGTTCTTC. This chain joins TRBV5-1 and TRBJ2-1; D perhaps matches TRBD2 (6 bases). CDR1 and CDR2 (germline): SGHRS, YFSETQ. V lost 7 bases and J lost 4, with 21 bases in between. This CDR3 is built from 16 residues.

The CDR3 coding sequence is TGTGCCAGCAGCCCCTTGGCAGAAAACACCGGGGAGCTGTTTTTT. Translating gives CASSPLAENTGELFF. V gene TRBV6-5 combines with J gene TRBJ2-2; no reliable D call. The CDR3 runs to 15 residues. Per the germline V gene, CDR1 is MNHEY and CDR2 is SVGAGI. The ends were cut back, 6 bases at V and 2 bases at J, with 13 bases in the middle.

The gene calls are TRBV9 and TRBJ1-2; D unclear. CDR3 length: 10 residues. V gave up 3 bases and J gave up 6 bases, with 3 bases separating them. CDR1 is SGDLS, CDR2 YYNGEE, per germline. The CDR3 sequence is CASSDDGYTF. The CDR3 DNA sequence: TGTGCCAGCAGCGACGATGGCTACACCTTC.

This chain joins TRBV11-2 and TRBJ2-7, with unresolved D. The ends were cut back, 1 base at V and 3 bases at J, with 16 bases in the middle. The germline gives CDR1 SGHAT, CDR2 FQNNGV. The CDR3 extends over 16 amino acids. CDR3 sequence reads: CASSLGYTEPLYEQYF. CDR3 DNA: TGTGCCAGCAGCTTAGGGTACACCGAGCCCCTCTACGAGCAGTACTTC. Based on the CDR3 plus reference TRBV11-2 and TRBJ2-7, the full variable domain is EAGVAQSPRYKIIEKRQSVAFWCNPISGHATLYWYQQILGQGPKLLIQFQNNGVVDDSQLPKDRFSAERLKGVDSTLKIQPAKLEDSAVYLCASSLGYTEPLYEQYFGPGTRLTVT.